This T cell receptor (beta chain) came from a study of radiation and T cells in renal cell carcinoma. Study observations and caveats: Top tumor clonotypes rose in blood 2 weeks post-radiation, then contracted.

The table came from immunoSEQ multiplex PCR; TCRdb's copy has only in-frame clones and leaves some out. The sample lists about 59,000 clones, about three quarters occurring once. Noted time point: baseline pretreatment blood. Treatment here: 15 Gy SBRT to primary tumor, nephrectomy 4 weeks later. Serial blood draws occurred at baseline and 2 and 4 weeks post-SBRT. This clone was observed a handful of times. Its specificity is unknown. The CDR3 extends over 15 amino acids. V lost 6 bases to trimming and J lost 4 bases; unmatched junction nucleotides: 9. Germline-derived CDR1 and CDR2 are MNHNY and SVGAGI (reference sequence).

This sample comprised blood, obtained from a patient whose treatment included radiotherapy and nephrectomy. V gene TRBV6-6 combines with J gene TRBJ1-5; 7 nucleotides line up with TRBD1. The TCR originated in a man between 60 and 75 years old with renal cell carcinoma. The CDR3 protein is CASRGPTGANQPQHF. CDR3 DNA: TGTGCCAGCAGAGGGCCAACAGGGGCAAATCAGCCCCAGCATTTT.